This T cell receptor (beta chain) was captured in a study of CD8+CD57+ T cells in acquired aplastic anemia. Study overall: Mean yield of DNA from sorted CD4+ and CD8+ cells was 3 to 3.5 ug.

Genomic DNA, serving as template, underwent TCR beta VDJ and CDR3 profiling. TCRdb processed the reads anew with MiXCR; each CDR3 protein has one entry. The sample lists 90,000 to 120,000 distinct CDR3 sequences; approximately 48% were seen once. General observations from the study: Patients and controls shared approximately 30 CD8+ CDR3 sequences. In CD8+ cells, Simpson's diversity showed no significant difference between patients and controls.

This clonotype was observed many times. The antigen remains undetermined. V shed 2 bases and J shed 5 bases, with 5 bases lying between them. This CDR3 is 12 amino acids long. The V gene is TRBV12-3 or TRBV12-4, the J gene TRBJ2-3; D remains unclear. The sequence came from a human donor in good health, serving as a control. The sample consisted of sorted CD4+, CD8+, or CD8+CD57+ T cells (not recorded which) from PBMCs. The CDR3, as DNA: TGTGCCAGCAGTTTATTTTTAGATACGCAGTATTTT. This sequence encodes CASSLFLDTQYF.